The clone carrying this T cell receptor beta chain was seen a handful of times. This record comes from a study of blood T cells in healthy people across ages. Whole-study context: Template-switching capture recovered about one barcoded beta molecule per two T cells.

A second PCR, run for about 7 to 11 cycles, used a sample-barcoded 5' primer plus a J-beta primer mix. TCRdb fed the 5' RACE reads into MiXCR, producing one record per CDR3 protein. The repertoire holds around 1,000,000 distinct CDR3 sequences, with 20% to 25% as singletons. CDR1 is LGHDT, CDR2 YNNKEL, per germline (reference sequence). The CDR3 sequence is 11 residues long. The V gene lost 8 bases and the J gene lost 1 base, with 3 bases spanning the gap. These data are also associated with another study on T cells of mothers and their children. This second report adds: For each mother, over 9.5 million TCR beta CDR3 reads were obtained, and for each child, some 3.1 million. The search for persistent microchimeric T cell clones detected none.

Source material: blood. This chain connects TRBV3-1 to TRBJ2-1; D unresolved. This TCR was sampled from a girl aged 2 to 9 in good health. The chain's CDR3 is CASGSYNEQFF. The CDR3 coding sequence is TGTGCCAGCGGATCCTACAATGAGCAGTTCTTC.